These T cell receptor beta chains were read from a single sample in a study of beta chain features in type 1 diabetes. Measured with immunoSEQ multiplex PCR; TCRdb has only the in-frame clones, and not every one. The sample carries 250,000 to 300,000 clones, more than 13% recorded once. The sequencing sample was made of naive CD4+ T cells from blood. These receptors all stem from a man younger than 45 with type 1 diabetes. Each CDR3 is given without its conserved first and last residue.

j_call | v_call | cdr3_aa
TRBJ1-2 | TRBV6-1 | ASSERVGIRDGYT
TRBJ2-1 | TRBV5-1 | ASTPGLAGGYNEQF
TRBJ2-7 | TRBV28 | ASSPGQGVYEQY
TRBJ2-1 | TRBV29-1 | SVGRTTVYNEQF
TRBJ1-1 | TRBV5-6 | ASSLTAGGWLTAEAF
TRBJ2-2 | TRBV25-1 | ASRLMNTGELF
TRBJ2-1 | TRBV15 | ATSTGTSGTNEQF
TRBJ2-1 | TRBV14 | ASSLFGQGRIEQF
TRBJ2-7 | TRBV2 | ACRGWDYEQY
TRBJ2-1 | TRBV7-9 | ASSQGTGGNEQF
TRBJ1-1 | TRBV9 | ASSKGRDDTEAF
TRBJ1-2 | TRBV7-2 | ASSLTGADGYT
TRBJ2-5 | TRBV19 | ASSISGETQY
TRBJ2-4 | TRBV5-1 | ASSLATAGIAKNIQY
TRBJ1-5 | TRBV18 | ASSRQTNQPQH
TRBJ2-1 | TRBV5-1 | ASSLGLAGALEQF
TRBJ2-1 | TRBV7-2 | ASSIDETAQF
TRBJ2-1 | TRBV15 | ATSRDPLAGYNEQF
TRBJ1-1 | TRBV30 | AWSERMSVAF
TRBJ2-5 | TRBV30 | AWSDLGWETQY
TRBJ1-5 | TRBV28 | ASQTGNQPQH
TRBJ2-5 | TRBV27 | ASSLSQAVETQY
TRBJ2-7 | TRBV28 | ASSVGSREQY
TRBJ2-7 | TRBV5-1 | ASSRDYSYEQY
TRBJ2-5 | TRBV10-3 | AISESGQTRETQY
TRBJ2-1 | TRBV5-4 | ASSRLAGGSNEQF
TRBJ1-5 | TRBV29-1 | SAETGNGQPQH
TRBJ1-4 | TRBV4-3 | ASSQATRTATNEKLF
TRBJ2-1 | TRBV29-1 | STVRDTYNEQF
TRBJ1-2 | TRBV9 | ASSVEAGPNYGYT
TRBJ1-2 | TRBV12-5 | ASGLAGGYGYT
TRBJ1-5 | TRBV6-5 | ASGQLDQPQH
TRBJ2-1 | TRBV18 | ASSPQLSSRTGIRDEQF
TRBJ2-1 | TRBV4-3 | ASSQDYNGRDNEQF
TRBJ2-7 | TRBV7-2 | ASSLAGQGIPSYEQY
TRBJ2-2 | TRBV16 | ASNQRQGSGASLGELF
TRBJ2-5 | TRBV29-1 | SVVGPEVQETQY
TRBJ2-7 | TRBV2 | ASNGRGTGVNEQY
TRBJ2-2 | TRBV29-1 | SAIGGTTGELF
TRBJ2-7 | TRBV7-3 | ASSSWTGGIYEQY
TRBJ2-7 | TRBV2 | ASSGSGRWY
TRBJ1-2 | TRBV7-2 | ASSRDRFTYGYT
TRBJ2-7 | TRBV5-4 | ASSFLLTGGPGEQY